These 30 T cell receptor beta chains came from one sample sequenced in a study of blood T cell repertoires in COVID-19. Method: immunoSEQ multiplex PCR; TCRdb's copy keeps in-frame clones and lacks some. This sample has approximately 75,000 clones, with roughly 80% found just once. The sample was peripheral blood. All receptors derive from a man aged 45-60 years with COVID-19, enrolled during active disease.

The V and J genes are TRBV24-1 and TRBJ2-7; 12 bases line up with TRBD2. CDR3 length: 17 amino acids. V lost 5 bases, J lost 2 bases, and 9 bases stayed unmatched. Germline loops: CDR1 KGHDR, CDR2 SFDVKD. CDR3 coding DNA: TGTGCCACCAGTGTCCCCCGGCTAGCGGGAGGGCCCTACGAGCAGTACTTC. As protein: CATSVPRLAGGPYEQYF.

The J gene is TRBJ2-7, the V gene TRBV23-1, with 8 bases fitting TRBD2. TRBV23-1 has ORF status, its function being uncertain. The ends lost 0 bases at V and 2 bases at J; junction bases unmatched: 3. CDR3 length equals 15 residues. CDR3 sequence (DNA): TGCGCCAGCAGTCAATCCTCAGCGGGGGCCTACGAGCAGTACTTC. This codes for CASSQSSAGAYEQYF.

The V call is TRBV4-2, the J call TRBJ1-2; no clear D gene. Germline V gene data show CDR1 as LGHNA and CDR2 as YNFKEQ. The V gene lost 1 base and the J gene lost 3 bases, with 9 bases spanning the gap. This CDR3 spans 14 amino acids. CDR3 sequence: CASSQVLGDYGYTF. CDR3 in DNA: TGTGCCAGCAGCCAAGTTCTAGGAGACTATGGCTACACCTTC.

This clone was counted once. The V and J genes are TRBV5-1 and TRBJ2-5; possible D gene TRBD2, 6 bases. Germline V gives CDR1 SGHRS, CDR2 YFSETQ. The CDR3 contains 14 residues. Trimming shortened V by 3 bases and J by 4 bases, and 13 bases separated the two germline ends. The CDR3 here is CASSSRPGAETQYF. Here the CDR3 DNA reads TGCGCCAGCAGCTCCCGACCGGGAGCAGAGACCCAGTACTTC.

This chain connects TRBV5-3 to TRBJ1-6; 9 nucleotides align to TRBD1. TRBV5-3 is noted as an ORF with a role that remains uncertain. V lost 4 bases and J lost 2; bases outside the gene matches: 22. The CDR3 is made up of 22 amino acids. The CDR3 DNA is TGTGCCAGAAGCCACCGGGACAGGGTTCGGGTTTTCTCAGTCCCCTATAATTCACCCCTCCACTTT. Translated: CARSHRDRVRVFSVPYNSPLHF.

The chain uses TRBV30 and TRBJ1-4; 7 nucleotides align to TRBD1. This CDR3 is built from 12 residues. V lost 3 bases, J lost 8 bases, and 3 bases stayed unmatched. Germline V CDR1 and CDR2: GTSNPN, SVGIG (reference sequence). The CDR3 is CAWRQGHEKLFF. DNA of the CDR3: TGTGCCTGGAGACAGGGGCACGAAAAACTGTTTTTT.

This clone has only one observation. This chain links TRBV4-2 with TRBJ2-3, with D perhaps TRBD2 (5 bases). The CDR3 runs to 15 residues. Per germline, CDR1 LGHNA and CDR2 YNFKEQ. The V and J ends lost 1 base and 0 bases respectively, with 8 bases between them. The CDR3 sequence: CASSQGSGSTDTQYF. Here the CDR3 DNA reads TGTGCCAGCAGCCAAGGGTCGGGGAGCACAGATACGCAGTATTTT.

The rearrangement joins TRBV27 to TRBJ1-2; 7 bases align to TRBD1. There are 15 residues in the CDR3. Per germline, CDR1 MNHEY and CDR2 SMNVEV (reference sequence). V lost 5 bases, J lost 0 bases, and 6 bases stayed unmatched. CDR3 loop: CASSPTGTANYGYTF. The CDR3 region has the DNA TGTGCCAGCAGTCCCACCGGGACAGCTAACTATGGCTACACCTTC.

The chain links TRBV5-1 to TRBJ1-1; D gene uncertain. The germline V gene has CDR1 SGHRS and CDR2 YFSETQ. The length of the CDR3 is 15 residues. The V and J ends lost 0 bases and 1 base respectively, with 10 bases between them. CDR3 loop: CASSLVWAGNTEAFF. The CDR3 region has the DNA TGCGCCAGCAGCTTGGTTTGGGCAGGGAACACTGAAGCTTTCTTT.

J is TRBJ1-2 and V is TRBV28; D possibly corresponds to TRBD1 (5 bases). From germline, CDR1 is MDHEN and CDR2 SYDVKM. The CDR3 contains 16 residues. V was clipped by 5 bases and J by 8 bases, with 24 bases between them. This chain's CDR3 is CASSPPFGSGNIGYTF. The CDR3 DNA follows: TGTGCCAGCAGTCCCCCTTTTGGATCAGGGAATATAGGCTACACCTTC.

The gene calls are TRBV20-1 and TRBJ2-7; D is possibly TRBD2 (5 bases). V shed 6 bases and J shed 2 bases, with 8 bases lying between them. The CDR3 has 11 residues. CDR1 and CDR2 (germline): DFQATT, SNEGSKA (reference sequence). CDR3 in amino acids: CSAIGAYEQYF. Here the CDR3 DNA reads TGCAGTGCCATCGGGGCCTACGAGCAGTACTTC.

The chain combines TRBV4-1 with TRBJ1-3; weak D call: TRBD1 (5 bases). The length of the CDR3 is 17 residues. V gave up 0 bases and J gave up 0 bases, with 12 bases separating them. Germline V CDR1 and CDR2: MGHRA, YSYEKL. As DNA, the CDR3 is TGCGCCAGCAGCCAAGATATCGCAGGGCCCTCTGGAAACACCATATATTTT. This gives the protein CASSQDIAGPSGNTIYF.

This chain links TRBV5-1 with TRBJ2-1, with 9 nucleotides matching TRBD2. Germline trimming cut 1 base from V and 6 bases from J; bases unmatched to any gene: 8. Germline CDR1 and CDR2: SGHRS and YFSETQ. The CDR3 has 16 residues. As DNA, the CDR3 is TGCGCCAGCAGCTTGCGCCCAGCGGGAGGCCCCAATGAGCAGTTCTTC. It yields the protein CASSLRPAGGPNEQFF.

V is TRBV7-2 and J is TRBJ2-7; perhaps TRBD2 as D (7 bases). Trimming left V 0 bases short and J 4 bases short, with 13 bases between. The CDR3 extends over 15 amino acids. CDR1 SGHTA and CDR2 FQGNSA come from the germline V gene. The CDR3 is CASSLAGGPQYEQYF. The CDR3 DNA reads as TGTGCCAGCAGCTTAGCGGGGGGGCCGCAGTACGAGCAGTACTTC.

This clone came up a few times. V is TRBV18 and J is TRBJ2-1, with a possible D match to TRBD2 (7 bases). Trimming shortened V by 2 bases and J by 6 bases, and 26 bases separated the two germline ends. This CDR3 is built from 19 residues. Germline V CDR1 and CDR2: KGHSH, LQKENI. Written as DNA, the CDR3 is TGTGCCAGCTCACCAGTCGGGGGGCTGGCTAGCCACCCGCTCAATGAGCAGTTCTTC. This codes for CASSPVGGLASHPLNEQFF. The variable domain in full, with the rest retrieved from reference TRBV18 and TRBJ2-1, is NAGVMQNPRHLVRRRGQEARLRCSPMKGHSHVYWYRQLPEEGLKFMVYLQKENIIDESGMPKERFSAEFPKEGPSILRIQQVVRGDSAAYFCASSPVGGLASHPLNEQFFGPGTRLTVL.

This clone was seen just once. This chain joins TRBV15 and TRBJ2-3; D perhaps matches TRBD2 (6 bases). V lost 8 bases to trimming and J lost 2 bases, with 17 bases between them. This CDR3 has 15 residues. Germline V gene lookup returns CDR1 LNHNV and CDR2 YYDKDF (reference sequence). CDR3 loop: CATRRTTRLTDTQYF. CDR3 coding DNA: TGTGCCACCCGCCGGACTACCCGACTCACAGATACGCAGTATTTT.

The chain couples TRBV4-1 to TRBJ1-1, with TRBD1 as a possible D gene (5 bases). Germline CDR1 is MGHRA and CDR2 is YSYEKL. The CDR3 extends over 13 amino acids. Trimming cost V 5 bases and J 6 bases, with 13 bases left between them. CDR3: CASSTRDSSEAFF. The CDR3 region has the DNA TGCGCCAGCAGCACACGAGACAGTTCTGAAGCTTTCTTT.

The rearrangement uses TRBV18 and TRBJ2-1; TRBD1 matches 9 bases. Trimming took 3 bases from V and 9 from J; bases not matched to a gene: 9. Germline V gene lookup returns CDR1 KGHSH and CDR2 LQKENI. The CDR3 spans 15 residues. The CDR3 loop is CASSPLGTGNAEQFF. As DNA, the CDR3 is TGTGCCAGCTCACCCCTAGGGACAGGGAACGCTGAGCAGTTCTTC.

This clone was observed a handful of times. The chain has TRBV4-2 and TRBJ2-2; D uncertain. Looked up from germline, CDR1 is LGHNA and CDR2 is YNFKEQ. The CDR3 contains 17 residues. Trimming took 5 bases from V and 0 from J, leaving 16 bases between them. The DNA of the CDR3 is TGTGCCAGCAGCTCTAGGCATGGAGAGACGAACACCGGGGAGCTGTTTTTT. Translation gives CASSSRHGETNTGELFF.

The genes are TRBV24-1 and TRBJ1-1, with 7 bases identical to TRBD1. This CDR3 spans 15 amino acids. J was trimmed by 5 bases and V by 7 bases; bases with no gene match: 12. Germline CDR1 is KGHDR and CDR2 is SFDVKD. The CDR3 DNA is TGTGCCACCAGCAGTACTAGGGACAGAGGGACTGAAGCTTTCTTT. It is translated as CATSSTRDRGTEAFF.

The chain combines TRBV19 with TRBJ2-2; D call uncertain. Per germline, CDR1 LNHDA and CDR2 SQIVND (reference sequence). CDR3 size: 14 residues. V lost 11 bases and J lost 0, with 13 bases in between. The CDR3 here is CAGGGDANTGELFF. The CDR3 DNA sequence: TGTGCCGGCGGCGGAGACGCGAACACCGGGGAGCTGTTTTTT.

The chain links TRBV30 to TRBJ2-3, with 13 bases lining up with TRBD2. The CDR3 runs to 16 residues. Unmatched junction bases numbered 6, after V lost 2 bases and J lost 4 bases. The germline gives CDR1 GTSNPN, CDR2 SVGIG (reference sequence). The DNA for the CDR3 is TGTGCCTGGAGTATCGAACTAGCGGGAGGGTCAGATACGCAGTATTTT. Encoded protein: CAWSIELAGGSDTQYF.

About this clone: Other DNA sequences from this sample encode an identical CDR3 as well. The CDR3 bases are TGTGCCAGCAGCCGACAGGGGGCAACCTACAATGAGCAGTTCTTC. It specifies CASSRQGATYNEQFF. The V and J genes are TRBV9 and TRBJ2-1, with 10 bases fitting TRBD1. V lost 4 bases, J lost 2 bases, and 3 bases stayed unmatched. The CDR3 spans 15 residues. Germline CDR1 is SGDLS and CDR2 is YYNGEE. Full variable domain (rest looked up from reference TRBV9 and TRBJ2-1): DSGVTQTPKHLITATGQRVTLRCSPRSGDLSVYWYQQSLDQGLQFLIQYYNGEERAKGNILERFSAQQFPDLHSELNLSSLELGDSALYFCASSRQGATYNEQFFGPGTRLTVL.

V usage is TRBV24-1 and J usage is TRBJ2-7; the match to TRBD1 covers 7 bases. Germline loops: CDR1 KGHDR, CDR2 SFDVKD. CDR3 size: 15 residues. The V and J ends lost 2 bases and 2 bases, in that order; junction bases with no gene match: 5. CDR3 in DNA: TGTGCCACCAGTGATTCACGACAGGGTCCCTACGAGCAGTACTTC. Amino acids: CATSDSRQGPYEQYF.

The V call is TRBV10-3, the J call TRBJ2-3; 7 bases fit TRBD2. The CDR3 totals 14 residues. With 0 bases clipped from V and 4 bases from J, the junction kept 1 base outside the gene matches. Germline CDR1 and CDR2: ENHRY and SYGVKD. CDR3 nucleotide sequence: TGTGCCATCAGTGAGTCGGGAGGGCCAGATACGCAGTATTTT. It codes for CAISESGGPDTQYF.

This rearrangement joins TRBV5-1 to TRBJ2-3; 9 nucleotides line up with TRBD1. The V segment lost 0 bases and the J segment 6 bases; nucleotides outside the gene matches: 5. In germline, CDR1 is SGHRS, CDR2 YFSETQ. This CDR3 comprises 15 residues. The CDR3 DNA is TGCGCCAGCAGCTTGGAACAGGGGGCAAAGGATACGCAGTATTTT. Its translation is CASSLEQGAKDTQYF.

The chain employs TRBV7-9 and TRBJ2-7; 7 positions agree with TRBD2. Looked up from germline, CDR1 is SEHNR and CDR2 is FQNEAQ (reference sequence). The V and J ends lost 5 bases and 0 bases, in that order; junction bases with no gene match: 4. The CDR3 has 14 amino acids. The CDR3 DNA sequence: TGTGCCAGCAGCGCTAGCGGTAGCTCCTACGAGCAGTACTTC. It codes for CASSASGSSYEQYF.

The chain has TRBV6-4 and TRBJ2-7, with TRBD2 matching over 12 bases. CDR3 size: 15 residues. Germline assignment: CDR1 MRHNA and CDR2 SNTAGT. Trimming cost V 4 bases and J 8 bases; bases outside gene matches: 9. The CDR3, as DNA: TGTGCCAGCAGTGTATCGACTAGCGGGAGAGGGAAGCAGTACTTC. As protein: CASSVSTSGRGKQYF.

This clone has only a few counts. The V gene is TRBV7-9, the J gene TRBJ2-7; 8 nucleotides align to TRBD1. Germline V gene data show CDR1 as SEHNR and CDR2 as FQNEAQ (reference sequence). V trimming: 3 bases; J trimming: 1 base; junction bases outside the gene matches: 8. This CDR3 has 16 amino acids. The CDR3 DNA reads TGTGCCAGCAGCTTCGCCGTGACAGGGGCATCCTACGAGCAGTACTTC. It translates to CASSFAVTGASYEQYF.

The genes are TRBV7-2 and TRBJ2-5, with a weak D call TRBD2 (5 bases). This CDR3 is built from 16 residues. Germline values: CDR1 SGHTA, CDR2 FQGNSA. Trimming removed 5 bases at V and 4 bases at J, with 20 bases between. CDR3 sequence: CASSPSTRKRRETQYF. Written as DNA, the CDR3 is TGTGCCAGCAGCCCCTCGACGAGGAAGCGGAGAGAGACCCAGTACTTC.